This passage covers 29 T cell receptor beta chains from one sample sequenced in a study of cytomegalovirus exposure and HLA in healthy donors. PCR used 60 Vbeta primers and 13 Jbeta primers. Sequencing used immunoSEQ multiplex PCR; TCRdb keeps in-frame clones, though not all of them. The sample carries roughly 100,000 clones, approximately 64% recorded once. Sample: PBMCs. These receptors came from a woman in her fifties or sixties in good health and CMV-seronegative.

The genes are TRBV18 and TRBJ1-3; 7 bases match TRBD1. There are 17 residues in the CDR3. Germline CDR1 and CDR2: KGHSH and LQKENI. The V gene end was trimmed by 1 base and the J gene end by 2 bases; junction bases not matched to a gene: 8. The CDR3 region is CASSPRSTGAAGNTIYF. The CDR3 DNA sequence: TGTGCCAGCTCACCACGATCAACAGGGGCTGCTGGAAACACCATATATTTT.

The genes are TRBV28 and TRBJ2-5; D possibly corresponds to TRBD2 (5 bases). Germline CDR1 reads MDHEN; CDR2 reads SYDVKM. CDR3 length: 16 residues. V was clipped by 6 bases and J by 1 base, with 18 bases between them. CDR3 amino acids: CASSPRWTSIQETQYF. The CDR3 DNA reads as TGTGCCAGCAGCCCGCGATGGACTTCTATCCAAGAGACCCAGTACTTC.

This sequence joins TRBV19 and TRBJ2-7; tentatively, D is TRBD2 (6 bases). This CDR3 is 14 amino acids long. Deletions cut 1 base from V and 6 bases from J, with 13 bases between. The germline V gene has CDR1 LNHDA and CDR2 SQIVND (reference sequence). In nucleotides, the CDR3 is TGTGCCAGTAGTATAGCGTCCACGGGGGTCGAGCAGTACTTC. Its protein product is CASSIASTGVEQYF.

This chain joins TRBV18 and TRBJ1-2; 11 bases are shared with TRBD1. From germline, CDR1 is KGHSH and CDR2 LQKENI. This CDR3 has 14 amino acids. V lost 4 bases and J lost 5; bases outside the gene matches: 3. The CDR3 spells CASSLGTGGYGYTF. The CDR3 DNA reads TGTGCCAGCTCACTGGGGACAGGGGGTTATGGCTACACCTTC.

The V gene is TRBV20-1, the J gene TRBJ2-7; D gene unclear. In germline, CDR1 is DFQATT, CDR2 SNEGSKA (reference sequence). Deletions cut 6 bases from V and 7 bases from J, with 7 bases between. This CDR3 is 9 amino acids long. This CDR3 is CSADAEQYF. The CDR3 DNA reads TGCAGTGCCGATGCGGAGCAGTACTTC.

The J gene is TRBJ2-5, the V gene TRBV2; perhaps TRBD2 as D (5 bases). Per germline, CDR1 SNHLY and CDR2 FYNNEI. Deletions cut 4 bases from V and 3 bases from J, with 9 bases between. The CDR3 length is 13 residues. As DNA, the CDR3 is TGTGCCAGCAGTGTTTTAGCGAAAGAGACCCAGTACTTC. This gives the protein CASSVLAKETQYF.

The CDR3 region has the DNA TGTGCCAGCAGCATATCGCCCGGGACTAGCTTCTACAATGAGCAGTTCTTC. Translated, it gives CASSISPGTSFYNEQFF. The chain employs TRBV7-9 and TRBJ2-1, with TRBD2 matching over 9 bases. Germline V gene data show CDR1 as SEHNR and CDR2 as FQNEAQ (reference sequence). The CDR3 covers 17 residues. Losses at the gene ends were 5 bases for V and 3 bases for J; bases not matched to a gene: 11.

The rearrangement joins TRBV4-1 to TRBJ2-1; D is uncertain. The V gene lost 6 bases and the J gene lost 8 bases, with 8 bases spanning the gap. Germline V gene sequence: CDR1 MGHRA, CDR2 YSYEKL. The CDR3 contains 11 residues. The CDR3 nucleotides are TGCGCCAGCAGGTATAGTGATGAGCAGTTCTTC. It is translated as CASRYSDEQFF.

The chain employs TRBV5-1 and TRBJ1-3; 10 bases align to TRBD1. The CDR3 sequence is 17 residues long. The V gene's germline CDR1 is SGHRS and CDR2 YFSETQ. Unmatched junction bases numbered 18, after V lost 4 bases and J lost 11 bases. In nucleotides, the CDR3 is TGCGCCAGCAGCCGACAGGGGGCCTCCCAAACAAACGAGGCCATATATTTT. Its protein product is CASSRQGASQTNEAIYF.

The CDR3 sequence is CASILGGSYNEQFF. The DNA for the CDR3 is TGTGCCAGCATCTTGGGGGGGTCCTACAATGAGCAGTTCTTC. The V and J genes are TRBV28 and TRBJ2-1; 7 bases match TRBD2. This CDR3 is built from 14 residues. The trim removed 7 bases at V and 1 base at J, leaving 4 bases unmatched. The germline CDR1 and CDR2 sequences are MDHEN and SYDVKM.

The chain combines TRBV7-6 with TRBJ2-2; the D gene is possibly TRBD2 (6 bases). The germline V gene encodes CDR1 SGHVS and CDR2 FNYEAQ. The germline V and J ends were trimmed by 3 bases and 2 bases, with 10 bases remaining between them. The length of the CDR3 is 15 residues. The CDR3 DNA is TGTGCCAGCAGCTTCTGGGGGGAAAACACCGGGGAGCTGTTTTTT. Translated: CASSFWGENTGELFF.

The table lists this clone with a few counts. This sequence joins TRBV6-5 and TRBJ2-1, with 7 bases identical to TRBD1. The CDR3 is 14 residues long. In germline, CDR1 is MNHEY, CDR2 SVGAGI. V was clipped by 6 bases and J by 3 bases; unmatched bases: 5. CDR3 nucleotide sequence: TGTGCCAGCAGGTACAGGGGCCTCTACAATGAGCAGTTCTTC. It encodes CASRYRGLYNEQFF.

V usage is TRBV6-1 and J usage is TRBJ2-3, with D unclear. Trimming stripped 3 bases from V and 0 bases from J, with 4 bases between. The V gene's germline CDR1 is MNHNS and CDR2 SASEGT. The CDR3 has 13 amino acids. The CDR3 here is CASSEQSTDTQYF. The CDR3 DNA sequence: TGTGCCAGCAGTGAGCAGAGCACAGATACGCAGTATTTT.

V gene TRBV6-1 combines with J gene TRBJ2-7; TRBD1 matches at 7 bases. Losses at the gene ends were 0 bases for V and 0 bases for J; bases not matched to a gene: 8. The CDR3 is made up of 17 amino acids. CDR1 is MNHNS and CDR2 is SASEGT in the germline V gene. The CDR3 region is CASSEAPSWDSSYEQYF. CDR3 DNA: TGTGCCAGCAGTGAAGCCCCCTCCTGGGACAGCTCCTACGAGCAGTACTTC.

This clone has only a few counts. The identical CDR3 is also encoded by other nucleotide sequences in the sample. The chain combines TRBV5-1 with TRBJ2-3, with D unclear. The CDR3 sequence is 14 residues long. Germline V lookup: CDR1 SGHRS, CDR2 YFSETQ. Trimming left V 0 bases short and J 0 bases short, with 5 bases between. CDR3 bases: TGCGCCAGCAGCTTGGACTCAAGCACAGATACGCAGTATTTT. This gives the protein CASSLDSSTDTQYF.

This clone was picked up a small number of times. The chain carries TRBV5-1 and TRBJ2-2; D is perhaps TRBD1 (6 bases). Germline assignment: CDR1 SGHRS and CDR2 YFSETQ. CDR3 size: 17 residues. The V end was cut by 4 bases, the J end by 2 bases, with 18 bases between. CDR3 nucleotide sequence: TGCGCCAGCAGCATGAAATTTGGGGGCGTCAACACCGGGGAGCTGTTTTTT. This codes for CASSMKFGGVNTGELFF.

This clone was picked up a small number of times. The rearrangement links TRBV14 to TRBJ2-1, with D perhaps matching TRBD1 (6 bases). There are 14 residues in the CDR3. The V gene lost 5 bases and the J gene lost 6 bases, with 14 bases spanning the gap. Germline CDR1 SGHDN, CDR2 FVKESK. In DNA form, the CDR3 reads TGTGCCAGCAGCGATGCCACAGGGTCCAATGAGCAGTTCTTC. Protein product: CASSDATGSNEQFF.

Only a few counts were recorded for this clone. The chain combines TRBV10-3 with TRBJ2-3; 8 bases map to TRBD2. After removal of 2 bases from V and 2 bases from J, the junction contained 6 bases not matched to a gene. The CDR3 contains 16 residues. The germline V gene encodes CDR1 ENHRY and CDR2 SYGVKD. The CDR3 here is CAISERGGQITDTQYF. DNA for the CDR3: TGTGCCATCAGTGAGCGGGGGGGCCAGATCACAGATACGCAGTATTTT.

This clone was counted between two and nine times. The chain couples TRBV9 to TRBJ2-5, with D possibly matching TRBD1 (5 bases). With 4 bases removed from V and 2 bases from J, the gap between germline ends came to 9 bases. This CDR3 region has 13 residues. Germline assignment: CDR1 SGDLS and CDR2 YYNGEE. CDR3 residues: CASSSQGQETQYF. CDR3 sequence (DNA): TGTGCCAGCAGCTCCCAGGGTCAAGAGACCCAGTACTTC.

The chain uses TRBV7-9 and TRBJ1-1; TRBD1 agrees at 8 bases. The CDR3 consists of 16 residues. From germline, CDR1 is SEHNR and CDR2 FQNEAQ (reference sequence). With V trimmed by 3 bases and J by 4 bases, 10 bases remained unmatched. The CDR3 DNA sequence: TGTGCCAGCAGCTTCTCCTTTGCAGGGGGCGTCACTGAAGCTTTCTTT. Amino acid sequence: CASSFSFAGGVTEAFF.

This clone has a single count. The rearrangement joins TRBV15 to TRBJ1-5; possible D gene TRBD1, 6 bases. The germline CDR1 and CDR2 sequences are LNHNV and YYDKDF (reference sequence). Trimming removed 5 bases from V and 7 bases from J, with 15 bases in between. The CDR3 spans 14 residues. The chain's CDR3 is CATSLDRFQQPQHF. CDR3 nucleotides: TGTGCCACCAGCCTCGACAGGTTTCAACAGCCCCAGCATTTT. Looking up the rest from reference TRBV15 and TRBJ1-5 gives the full variable domain: DAMVIQNPRYQVTQFGKPVTLSCSQTLNHNVMYWYQQKSSQAPKLLFHYYDKDFNNEADTPDNFQSRRPNTSFCFLDIRSPGLGDTAMYLCATSLDRFQQPQHFGDGTRLSIL.

The chain joins TRBV29-1 to TRBJ2-7; D ambiguous. The CDR3 extends over 13 amino acids. V was cut by 3 bases and J by 3 bases, with 12 bases left in between. Germline CDR1 is SQVTM and CDR2 is ANQGSEA. CDR3 nucleotide sequence: TGCAGCGTTGAGTGGCAATCGGGCTACGAGCAGTACTTC. Its protein product is CSVEWQSGYEQYF.

The chain links TRBV4-1 to TRBJ2-7; TRBD1 aligns across 8 bases. The CDR3 covers 15 residues. CDR1 and CDR2 (germline): MGHRA, YSYEKL. With 5 bases clipped from V and 2 bases from J, the junction kept 8 bases outside the gene matches. CDR3 protein: CASSILTGAPYEQYF. CDR3 DNA sequence: TGCGCCAGCAGCATATTGACAGGGGCCCCCTACGAGCAGTACTTC.

This clone has a handful of counts. The rearrangement uses TRBV29-1 and TRBJ2-1, with a possible D match to TRBD2 (5 bases). The CDR3 contains 13 residues. The germline V gene encodes CDR1 SQVTM and CDR2 ANQGSEA. Trimming stripped 7 bases from V and 6 bases from J, with 16 bases between. For the CDR3, the DNA is TGCAGCGCCAGGAGGAGTACCGTCAATGAGCAGTTCTTC. Translation gives CSARRSTVNEQFF.

The chain uses TRBV6-5 and TRBJ1-3; D not certain. The V and J ends lost 2 bases and 0 bases respectively, with 5 bases between them. The CDR3 totals 14 residues. Germline V lookup: CDR1 MNHEY, CDR2 SVGAGI. CDR3 DNA sequence: TGTGCCAGCAGTTACGGGAGCTCTGGAAACACCATATATTTT. Translated: CASSYGSSGNTIYF.

This clone showed up just a few times. V and J are TRBV5-5 and TRBJ1-5, with D unclear. The V gene's germline CDR1 is SGHKS and CDR2 YYEKEE (reference sequence). V was clipped by 0 bases and J by 7 bases, with 14 bases between them. This CDR3 contains 15 residues. CDR3 sequence: CASSLATRESQPQHF. CDR3 nucleotides: TGTGCCAGCAGCTTGGCCACACGGGAATCCCAGCCCCAGCATTTT.

V gene TRBV19 combines with J gene TRBJ1-5; D gene uncertain. The CDR3 consists of 13 residues. CDR1 is LNHDA, CDR2 SQIVND, per germline (reference sequence). V was cut by 7 bases and J by 7 bases, with 14 bases left in between. The CDR3 loop reads CASNGGSGQPQHF. The CDR3 DNA reads as TGTGCCAGTAACGGAGGGTCGGGGCAGCCCCAGCATTTT.

The table lists this clone with a count of one. This chain uses TRBV19 with TRBJ1-5, with 7 bases identical to TRBD1. Trimming took 3 bases from V and 7 from J; bases not matched to a gene: 3. This CDR3 has 13 amino acids. Germline CDR1 is LNHDA and CDR2 is SQIVND (reference sequence). This CDR3 is CASSMAGGQPQHF. CDR3 nucleotides: TGTGCCAGTAGTATGGCAGGGGGACAGCCCCAGCATTTT.

The V gene is TRBV5-8, the J gene TRBJ2-5; D uncertain. Looked up from germline, CDR1 is SGHTS and CDR2 is YDEGEE. The germline V and J ends were trimmed by 0 bases and 11 bases, with 5 bases remaining between them. The CDR3 is made up of 10 amino acids. The CDR3 bases are TGTGCCAGCAGCTTGGTGGAGCAGTACTTC. Protein product: CASSLVEQYF. Looking up the rest from reference TRBV5-8 and TRBJ2-5 gives the full variable domain: EAGVTQSPTHLIKTRGQQATLRCSPISGHTSVYWYQQALGLGLQFLLWYDEGEERNRGNFPPRFSGRQFPNYSSELNVNALELEDSALYLCASSLVEQYFGPGTRLLVL.